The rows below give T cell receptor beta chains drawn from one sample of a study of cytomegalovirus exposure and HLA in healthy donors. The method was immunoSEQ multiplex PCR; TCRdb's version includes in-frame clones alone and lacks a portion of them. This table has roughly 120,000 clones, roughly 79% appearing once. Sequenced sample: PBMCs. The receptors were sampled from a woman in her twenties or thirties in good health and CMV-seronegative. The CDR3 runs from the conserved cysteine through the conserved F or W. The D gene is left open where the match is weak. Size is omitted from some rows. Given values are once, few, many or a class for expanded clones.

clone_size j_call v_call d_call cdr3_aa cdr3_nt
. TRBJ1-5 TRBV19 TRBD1 CASRQDRGRRGNQPQHF TGTGCCAGTAGGCAGGACAGGGGGCGGAGGGGCAATCAGCCCCAGCATTTT
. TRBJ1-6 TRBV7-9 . CASSFTGPNSPLHF TGTGCCAGCAGCTTTACAGGGCCTAATTCACCCCTCCACTTT
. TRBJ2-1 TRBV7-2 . CASSLLGLALFHEQFF TGTGCCAGCAGCTTATTAGGGCTAGCTCTCTTCCATGAGCAGTTCTTC
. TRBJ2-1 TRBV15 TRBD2 CATSRDRASGRAVNEQFF TGTGCCACCAGCAGAGATCGGGCTAGCGGGAGGGCTGTCAATGAGCAGTTCTTC
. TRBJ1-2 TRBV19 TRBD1 CASSADRGYGYTF TGTGCCAGTAGCGCCGACAGGGGTTATGGCTACACCTTC
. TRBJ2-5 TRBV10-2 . CASTPTSLREAQYF TGCGCCAGCACCCCAACTAGCTTAAGGGAGGCCCAGTACTTC
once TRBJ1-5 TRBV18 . CASSPPVPPGQSNQPQHF TGTGCCAGCTCACCACCGGTCCCACCCGGACAGAGCAATCAGCCCCAGCATTTT
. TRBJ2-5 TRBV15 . CATSRDSGAPQETQYF TGTGCCACCAGCAGAGATTCGGGAGCCCCTCAAGAGACCCAGTACTTC
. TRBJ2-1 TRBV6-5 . CASSYESGRYNEQFF TGTGCCAGCAGTTACGAAAGCGGACGATACAATGAGCAGTTCTTC
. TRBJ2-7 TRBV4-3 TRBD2 CASSQDWASGRYEQYF TGCGCCAGCAGCCAAGATTGGGCTAGCGGGAGGTACGAGCAGTACTTC
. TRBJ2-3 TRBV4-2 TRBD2 CASSQEAGLAGLVEQFEQYF TGTGCCAGCAGCCAAGAGGCGGGACTAGCGGGGTTGGTCGAGCAGTTTGAGCAGTATTTT
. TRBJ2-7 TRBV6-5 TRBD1 CASSLDRGGGEQYF TGTGCCAGCAGTCTGGACAGGGGAGGGGGAGAGCAGTACTTC
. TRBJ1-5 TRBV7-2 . CASSLEWHRDQPQHF TGTGCCAGCAGCTTAGAGTGGCACAGGGATCAGCCCCAGCATTTT
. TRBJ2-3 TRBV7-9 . CASSPGPMDTQYF TGTGCCAGCAGCCCAGGCCCCATGGATACGCAGTATTTT
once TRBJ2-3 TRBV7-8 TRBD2 CASSLWAGGPTDTQYF TGTGCCAGCAGCTTATGGGCGGGAGGGCCCACAGATACGCAGTATTTT
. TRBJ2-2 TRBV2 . CASKSRERMNTGELFF TGTGCCAGCAAGAGTCGCGAGAGAATGAACACCGGGGAGCTGTTTTTT
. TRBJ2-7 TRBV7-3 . CASSSTDGYEQYF TGTGCCAGCAGTTCCACAGACGGCTACGAGCAGTACTTC
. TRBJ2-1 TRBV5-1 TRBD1 CASAYPGTGNNEQFF TGCGCCAGCGCGTACCCAGGGACAGGGAACAATGAGCAGTTCTTC
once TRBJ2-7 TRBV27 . CASSLREGSYEQYF TGTGCCAGCAGTTTGAGAGAGGGCTCCTACGAGCAGTACTTC
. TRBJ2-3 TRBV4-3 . CASSQEGVRNTQYF TGCGCCAGCAGCCAAGAAGGGGTTAGGAATACGCAGTATTTT
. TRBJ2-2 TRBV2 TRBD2 CATIGTSGENTGELFF TGTGCCACCATTGGGACTAGCGGGGAGAACACCGGGGAGCTGTTTTTT
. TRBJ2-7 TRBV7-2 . CASSFYHLYEQYF TGTGCCAGCAGCTTTTACCACTTATACGAGCAGTACTTC
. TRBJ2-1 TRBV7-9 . CASSRGQYNEQFF TGTGCCAGCAGCCGTGGACAGTACAATGAGCAGTTCTTC
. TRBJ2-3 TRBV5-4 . CASSLVGRPASTDTQYF TGTGCCAGCAGCTTGGTGGGCAGGCCGGCTAGCACAGATACGCAGTATTTT